This T cell receptor beta chain appears in the sequencing data of a study of blood T cell repertoires in COVID-19. Looking at the study overall: Samples came from the United States, Italy and Spain, spanning acute and convalescent COVID-19. The cDNA or gDNA used as material had been derived from T cells, B-cell-depleted T cells, or PBMCs.

Source study methods: Reference gene primer amplification gave nucleated cell count estimates. Sequenced by immunoSEQ multiplex PCR; TCRdb stores in-frame clones only, minus some. The V and J calls and clone size are taken from that table; D and trimming were inferred from the DNA. The data show fewer than 250,000 clones, with roughly 84% seen just once and over 9.5% held by the top ten. This CDR3 region has 16 residues. V gave up 0 bases and J gave up 2 bases, with 8 bases separating them. CDR1 and CDR2 from the germline V gene are LGHNA and YNFKEQ. The genes are TRBV4-2 and TRBJ2-6, with no clear D. The material sequenced was peripheral blood. The receptor was isolated from a woman aged 80 or over with COVID-19, enrolled during active disease. The DNA of the CDR3 is TGTGCCAGCAGCCAAGATGGCAGTGCTGGGGCCAACGTCCTGACTTTC. It is translated as CASSQDGSAGANVLTF.